These 10 T cell receptor beta chains came from one sample sequenced in a study of cytomegalovirus exposure and HLA in healthy donors. Primers for the PCR totalled 60 Vbeta and 13 Jbeta. Sequenced by immunoSEQ multiplex PCR; TCRdb stores in-frame clones only, minus some. The sample carries some 100,000 clones, approximately 73% recorded once. Input material: PBMCs. The receptors come from a woman aged 50 to 60 in good health and CMV-seropositive.

This chain uses TRBV5-1 with TRBJ2-3; D is possibly TRBD1 (5 bases). V lost 4 bases and J 2 bases, leaving 14 bases between the germline ends. The germline V gene encodes CDR1 SGHRS and CDR2 YFSETQ. The CDR3 length is 15 residues. The CDR3 DNA is TGCGCCAGCAGCACCCAACCGACAGTCACAGATACGCAGTATTTT. Its translation: CASSTQPTVTDTQYF.

The chain employs TRBV5-1 and TRBJ1-1; D is ambiguous. Germline CDR1 is SGHRS and CDR2 is YFSETQ. The CDR3 sequence is 12 residues long. V was trimmed by 5 bases and J by 1 base, leaving 6 bases between them. CDR3 DNA sequence: TGCGCCAGCAGGCGAGAGAACACTGAAGCTTTCTTT. Translated: CASRRENTEAFF.

The chain employs TRBV6-1 and TRBJ1-5; D may be TRBD1 (6 bases). CDR3 length equals 17 residues. The germline gives CDR1 MNHNS, CDR2 SASEGT. Trimming removed 2 bases at V and 2 bases at J, with 16 bases between. In DNA form, the CDR3 reads TGTGCCAGCAGTGAAATAATGGGGGGGCGAGGCAATCAGCCCCAGCATTTT. Protein product: CASSEIMGGRGNQPQHF.

The chain employs TRBV10-2 and TRBJ2-7, with 16 bases fitting TRBD2. J gave up 2 bases and V 6 bases, and 1 base lay outside the gene matches. The germline V gene encodes CDR1 WSHSY and CDR2 SAAADI. The CDR3 has 15 amino acids. The DNA of the CDR3 is TGCGCCAGCAGCGGGACTAGCGGGAGGGCCTACGAGCAGTACTTC. Translated, it gives CASSGTSGRAYEQYF.

The chain uses TRBV7-8 and TRBJ2-7, with 8 bases fitting TRBD1. V lost 4 bases and J lost 4; bases outside the gene matches: 6. The CDR3 is 14 amino acids. Germline V gives CDR1 SGHVS, CDR2 FQNEAQ. CDR3: CASSSSGTGYEQYF. The CDR3 DNA reads as TGTGCCAGCAGCTCTTCCGGGACAGGATACGAGCAGTACTTC.

The V call is TRBV14, the J call TRBJ2-1, with 9 bases lining up with TRBD2. The CDR3 contains 16 residues. After removal of 1 base from V and 8 bases from J, the junction contained 9 bases not matched to a gene. Germline V gives CDR1 SGHDN, CDR2 FVKESK. CDR3 DNA sequence: TGTGCCAGCAGCCAAGGGTTAGCGGGGGCCCTGGATGAGCAGTTCTTC. This gives the protein CASSQGLAGALDEQFF.

This chain connects TRBV7-9 to TRBJ2-2, with D perhaps matching TRBD1 (6 bases). Germline lookup yields CDR1 SEHNR and CDR2 FQNEAQ (reference sequence). V lost 7 bases and J lost 3, with 15 bases in between. The CDR3 sequence is 15 residues long. DNA of the CDR3: TGTGCCAGCATCGGTGGACAGATATACACCGGGGAGCTGTTTTTT. Translation gives CASIGGQIYTGELFF.

Only a few counts were recorded for this clone. The rearrangement joins TRBV5-6 to TRBJ1-1; 8 nucleotides agree with TRBD1. The CDR3 extends over 15 amino acids. J gave up 0 bases and V 4 bases, and 5 bases lay outside the gene matches. Germline loops: CDR1 SGHDT, CDR2 YYEEEE. Written as DNA, the CDR3 is TGTGCCAGCAGCCAAGGGACAGGATTGAACACTGAAGCTTTCTTT. Translated, it gives CASSQGTGLNTEAFF. The whole variable domain, remainder taken from reference TRBV5-6 and TRBJ1-1, is DAGVTQSPTHLIKTRGQQVTLRCSPKSGHDTVSWYQQALGQGPQFIFQYYEEEERQRGNFPDRFSGHQFPNYSSELNVNALLLGDSALYLCASSQGTGLNTEAFFGQGTRLTVV.

The chain has TRBV10-1 and TRBJ2-3; tentatively, D is TRBD2 (6 bases). The CDR3 has 16 residues. V was trimmed by 9 bases and J by 1 base, leaving 20 bases between them. Germline V gene lookup returns CDR1 WNHNN and CDR2 SYGVQD (reference sequence). CDR3 in amino acids: CASENRDFRGTDTQYF. The CDR3 DNA follows: TGCGCCAGTGAAAATCGGGACTTCAGGGGCACAGATACGCAGTATTTT.

V usage is TRBV27 and J usage is TRBJ1-6; 8 bases line up with TRBD1. After removal of 6 bases from V and 8 bases from J, the junction contained 6 bases not matched to a gene. The CDR3 has 14 residues. Looked up from germline, CDR1 is MNHEY and CDR2 is SMNVEV (reference sequence). The CDR3 loop reads CASRGTGRDSPLHF. CDR3 bases: TGTGCCAGCAGAGGGACAGGTCGTGATTCACCCCTCCACTTT.